The next 22 T cell receptor beta chains were all read from a single sample in a study of identical twins. MiXCR, applied by TCRdb to the 5' RACE reads, yields one record per CDR3 protein. The repertoire holds 430,000 or so distinct CDR3 sequences, more than 20% seen once, with just under 3% in the top ten. This sample also appeared in a second study, on T cells expressing NK-cell markers.

Sequenced input: CD4+ T cells sorted from blood. The receptors were gathered from a woman aged 18 to 35 in good health.

This clonotype was seen only a few times. The chain has TRBV20-1 and TRBJ2-1, with 8 positions matching TRBD2. Germline V gives CDR1 DFQATT, CDR2 SNEGSKA (reference sequence). The J segment lost 3 bases and the V segment lost 5 bases, leaving 6 bases of the junction unmatched. This CDR3 is built from 14 residues. In nucleotides, the CDR3 is TGCAGTGCTGAAGGGACTAGGCGCTACAATGAGCAGTTCTTC. It codes for CSAEGTRRYNEQFF.

J is TRBJ2-3 and V is TRBV25-1, with a weak D call TRBD1 (6 bases). Germline CDR1 reads MGHDK; CDR2 reads SYGVNS. V dropped 10 bases and J dropped 6 bases, with 17 bases sitting between them. The CDR3 has 13 amino acids. CDR3: CATGHRDDDTQYF. The CDR3 nucleotides read TGTGCCACGGGACACCGGGACGACGATACGCAGTATTTT.

The chain combines TRBV6-4 with TRBJ2-1; 11 bases map to TRBD2. V gave up 4 bases and J gave up 3 bases; unmatched junction bases: 8. Germline CDR1 is MRHNA and CDR2 is SNTAGT. The CDR3 has 17 residues. CDR3 coding DNA: TGTGCCAGCAGTGTCCGAGGACTAGCGGGCAACTACAATGAGCAGTTCTTC. The encoded protein is CASSVRGLAGNYNEQFF.

This clonotype came up a few times. CDR3 nucleotide sequence: TGTGCCAGCAGCGTAACAGTTGATAACTATGGCTACACCTTC. Translated: CASSVTVDNYGYTF. V and J are TRBV9 and TRBJ1-2; D is ambiguous. The CDR3 totals 14 residues. The V gene lost 1 base and the J gene lost 1 base, with 8 bases spanning the gap. Per the germline V gene, CDR1 is SGDLS and CDR2 is YYNGEE.

This clonotype was counted between two and nine times. This chain links TRBV12-3 or TRBV12-4 with TRBJ2-2, with a possible D match to TRBD2 (5 bases). V was pared by 3 bases and J by 8 bases, with 7 bases between. The CDR3 is 12 amino acids. Here the CDR3 reads CASSFGEGELFF. The CDR3 nucleotides are TGTGCCAGCAGTTTCGGGGAGGGGGAGCTGTTTTTT.

The rearrangement uses TRBV4-1 and TRBJ2-3, with D perhaps TRBD1 or TRBD2 (5 bases each). V shed 3 bases and J shed 3 bases, with 16 bases lying between them. The CDR3 totals 16 residues. The germline V gene has CDR1 MGHRA and CDR2 YSYEKL. CDR3 protein: CASSQSSGTWTDTQYF. As DNA, the CDR3 is TGCGCCAGCAGCCAGTCCTCCGGGACCTGGACAGATACGCAGTATTTT.

CDR3 DNA sequence: TGCAGTGCTAGAGGTCCGACAGCAGGCTACGAGCAGTACTTC. It codes for CSARGPTAGYEQYF. V and J are TRBV20-1 and TRBJ2-7; D may be TRBD1 (5 bases). Per germline, CDR1 DFQATT and CDR2 SNEGSKA (reference sequence). V lost 1 base to trimming and J lost 3 bases, with 13 bases between them. The CDR3 runs 14 residues.

The rearrangement links TRBV28 to TRBJ1-2, with 11 bases that match TRBD1. V lost 5 bases, J lost 7 bases, and 9 bases stayed unmatched. Germline-derived CDR1 and CDR2 are MDHEN and SYDVKM. This CDR3 has 15 amino acids. The CDR3 coding sequence is TGTGCCAGCAGTAGCCCGGGACAGGGGGTTTTTGGCTACACCTTC. Translating it yields CASSSPGQGVFGYTF.

The chain joins TRBV20-1 to TRBJ2-1; D is perhaps TRBD2 (6 bases). Germline V CDR1 and CDR2: DFQATT, SNEGSKA (reference sequence). Trimming removed 0 bases at V and 4 bases at J, with 7 bases between. There are 13 residues in the CDR3. The CDR3 sequence: CSAREGLYNEQFF. CDR3 sequence (DNA): TGCAGTGCTAGAGAGGGACTTTACAATGAGCAGTTCTTC.

This clonotype is deemed medium-sized. The rearrangement joins TRBV10-3 to TRBJ2-1; D may match TRBD1 or TRBD2 (6 bases each). The CDR3 is 16 amino acids. V was pared by 2 bases and J by 4 bases, with 15 bases between. CDR1 ENHRY and CDR2 SYGVKD come from the germline V gene. The CDR3 DNA is TGTGCCATCAGTGAGCCCGGGGGCCCAAGATACAATGAGCAGTTCTTC. Translation: CAISEPGGPRYNEQFF.

The chain recombines TRBV5-1 with TRBJ2-5; TRBD2 matches 7 bases. After removal of 5 bases from V and 7 bases from J, the junction contained 14 bases not matched to a gene. The CDR3 extends over 15 amino acids. Germline V gives CDR1 SGHRS, CDR2 YFSETQ. The CDR3 sequence is CASRASGVFQGTQYF. The DNA for the CDR3 is TGCGCCAGCAGGGCGAGCGGGGTGTTCCAGGGGACCCAGTACTTC.

The chain employs TRBV20-1 and TRBJ2-1; 16 bases line up with TRBD2. From germline, CDR1 is DFQATT and CDR2 SNEGSKA (reference sequence). V dropped 5 bases and J dropped 7; count of bases not matched to a gene: 11. The CDR3 extends over 17 amino acids. CDR3: CSAGGLAGGPASNEQFF. CDR3 bases: TGCAGTGCTGGGGGACTAGCGGGGGGGCCGGCTTCGAATGAGCAGTTCTTC.

This clonotype was seen only a few times. The rearrangement links TRBV6-5 to TRBJ1-5; maybe TRBD1 (5 bases). Germline V gene data show CDR1 as MNHEY and CDR2 as SVGAGI. This CDR3 comprises 14 residues. V was shortened by 3 bases and J by 9 bases, with 15 bases between the two germline ends. The CDR3 DNA reads as TGTGCCAGCAGTTATCGGGGTGGGGGGTGGCCCCAGCATTTT. Translated, it gives CASSYRGGGWPQHF.

This rearrangement joins TRBV29-1 to TRBJ1-4; D gene uncertain. V gave up 5 bases and J gave up 10 bases, with 8 bases separating them. The V gene's germline CDR1 is SQVTM and CDR2 ANQGSEA. CDR3 length: 10 amino acids. CDR3 region: CSVCFGKLFF. In DNA, the CDR3 is TGCAGCGTTTGTTTTGGAAAACTGTTTTTT. Complete variable domain (other parts from reference TRBV29-1 and TRBJ1-4): SAVISQKPSRDICQRGTSLTIQCQVDSQVTMMFWYRQQPGQSLTLIATANQGSEATYESGFVIDKFPISRPNLTFSTLTVSNMSPEDSSIYLCSVCFGKLFFGSGTQLSVL.

The V and J genes are TRBV29-1 and TRBJ1-1; maybe TRBD1 (5 bases). V was clipped by 6 bases and J by 1 base, with 9 bases between them. Germline V CDR1 and CDR2: SQVTM, ANQGSEA. The CDR3 is 12 amino acids. The CDR3 is CSVLGGNTEAFF. The CDR3 DNA reads TGCAGCGTCCTGGGGGGGAACACTGAAGCTTTCTTT.

The chain couples TRBV10-3 to TRBJ1-1; tentatively, D is TRBD1 (6 bases). The CDR3 extends over 12 amino acids. V was pared by 8 bases and J by 7 bases, with 14 bases between. Germline V gives CDR1 ENHRY, CDR2 SYGVKD. CDR3: CAIEAGGGEAFF. DNA of the CDR3: TGTGCCATCGAGGCAGGAGGGGGTGAAGCTTTCTTT.

This clonotype was found many times. An end of the junction does not agree with germline; a read error may underlie this. This chain links TRBV5-1 with TRBJ1-1, with D possibly being TRBD1 (6 bases). Looked up from germline, CDR1 is SGHRS and CDR2 is YFSETQ. This CDR3 contains 13 residues. In nucleotides, the CDR3 is TGTGCCAGCAGCCCGGGACAGAACACTGAAGCTTTCTTT. It codes for CASSPGQNTEAFF.

In this sample, this clonotype turned up many times. The J gene is TRBJ1-2, the V gene TRBV12-3 or TRBV12-4, with D possibly being TRBD1 (6 bases). V dropped 1 base and J dropped 1 base, with 10 bases sitting between them. CDR3 length: 15 amino acids. The CDR3 bases are TGTGCCAGCAGTTTAGGGCCAGGGGATAACTATGGCTACACCTTC. Protein product: CASSLGPGDNYGYTF.

CDR3 residues: CASTTQGGMSSYEQYF. DNA for the CDR3: TGTGCCAGCACCACACAGGGCGGGATGAGCTCCTACGAGCAGTACTTC. The chain recombines TRBV11-1 with TRBJ2-7; tentatively, D is TRBD1 or TRBD2 (6 bases each). CDR3 length: 16 amino acids. V gave up 7 bases and J gave up 0 bases, with 19 bases separating them. Germline V gene data show CDR1 as SGHAT and CDR2 as FQDESV (reference sequence).

The chain employs TRBV5-4 and TRBJ1-2; D is uncertain. The length of the CDR3 is 13 residues. V lost 1 base and J 2 bases, leaving 6 bases between the germline ends. The germline V gene has CDR1 SGHNT and CDR2 YYREEE (reference sequence). The CDR3 sequence: CASSLRVNYGYTF. CDR3 bases: TGTGCCAGCAGCTTGCGGGTAAACTATGGCTACACCTTC. Together with reference TRBV5-4 and TRBJ1-2, the CDR3 gives the full variable domain: ETGVTQSPTHLIKTRGQQVTLRCSSQSGHNTVSWYQQALGQGPQFIFQYYREEENGRGNFPPRFSGLQFPNYSSELNVNALELDDSALYLCASSLRVNYGYTFGSGTRLTVV.

This clonotype was recorded a few times. The chain links TRBV29-1 to TRBJ1-1; D is possibly TRBD1 (6 bases). V was trimmed by 4 bases and J by 4 bases, leaving 13 bases between them. This CDR3 has 13 amino acids. CDR1 and CDR2 from the germline V gene are SQVTM and ANQGSEA. The DNA for the CDR3 is TGCAGCGTTGTGGGGGGCTGGGGCACTGAAGCTTTCTTT. It encodes CSVVGGWGTEAFF.

This chain joins TRBV11-2 and TRBJ2-2; D is ambiguous. CDR1 is SGHAT, CDR2 FQNNGV, per germline. CDR3 length: 15 residues. The V and J ends lost 2 bases and 3 bases respectively, with 10 bases between them. The CDR3 DNA follows: TGTGCCAGCAGCTTAAAGTATCAGGACACCGGGGAGCTGTTTTTT. This encodes CASSLKYQDTGELFF.